This TCR beta chain was documented in a study of cytomegalovirus exposure and HLA in healthy donors. Study-wide background: Earlier work reported 100 million or so unique TCR beta sequences from 170 million or so T cells. Study results and caveats: With further analysis later on, most CMV-associated TCR beta chains appeared HLA-restricted. Reported results showed that the classifier diagnosed cytomegalovirus status with high specificity and sensitivity. Rates of TCR association differed by HLA locus in a later analysis, with DRB1 highest and HLA-C lowest.

Researchers ran the PCR with 60 Vbeta and 13 Jbeta primers. TCRdb's copy holds only in-frame clones and misses some; the assay was immunoSEQ multiplex PCR. In the table there are about 240,000 clones, 85% of which are singletons. This clone was detected a few times. The antigen remains unidentified. The CDR3 runs 16 residues. CDR1 is SGHDT and CDR2 is YYEEEE in the germline V gene. V was pared by 0 bases and J by 3 bases, with 13 bases between. What was sequenced was PBMCs. The V and J genes are TRBV5-6 and TRBJ2-1; D perhaps matches TRBD1 (6 bases). This TCR derives from a girl aged 2-10 years in good health and CMV-seronegative. CDR3 bases: TGTGCCAGCAGCTTGGATCCCTCGGACAGCTACAATGAGCAGTTCTTC. The encoded protein is CASSLDPSDSYNEQFF.